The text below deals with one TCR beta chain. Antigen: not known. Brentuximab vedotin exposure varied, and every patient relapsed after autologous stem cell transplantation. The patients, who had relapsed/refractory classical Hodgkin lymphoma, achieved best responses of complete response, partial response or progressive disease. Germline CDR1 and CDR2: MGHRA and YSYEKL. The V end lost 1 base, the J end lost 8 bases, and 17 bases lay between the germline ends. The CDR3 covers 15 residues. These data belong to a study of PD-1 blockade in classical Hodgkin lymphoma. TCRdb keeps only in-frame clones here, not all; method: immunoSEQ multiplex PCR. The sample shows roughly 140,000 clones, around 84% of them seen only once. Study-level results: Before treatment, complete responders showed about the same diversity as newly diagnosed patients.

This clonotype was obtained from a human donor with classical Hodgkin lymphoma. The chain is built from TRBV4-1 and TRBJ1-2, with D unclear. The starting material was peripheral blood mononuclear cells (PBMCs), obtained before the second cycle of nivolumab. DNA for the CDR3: TGCGCCAGCAGCCAAGTGATCGCCGCGATGGGAGGCTACACCTTC. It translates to CASSQVIAAMGGYTF.